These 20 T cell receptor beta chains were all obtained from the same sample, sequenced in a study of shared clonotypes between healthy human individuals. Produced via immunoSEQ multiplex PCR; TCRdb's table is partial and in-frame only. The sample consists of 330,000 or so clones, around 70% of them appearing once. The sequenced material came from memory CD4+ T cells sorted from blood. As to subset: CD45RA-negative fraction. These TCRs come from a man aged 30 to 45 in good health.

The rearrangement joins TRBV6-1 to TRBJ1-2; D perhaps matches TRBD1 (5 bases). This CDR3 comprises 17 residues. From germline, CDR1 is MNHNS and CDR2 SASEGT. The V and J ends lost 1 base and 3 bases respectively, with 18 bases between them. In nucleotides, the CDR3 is TGTGCCAGCAGTGAAGGGGGCTGGGAGACAAACTACTATGGCTACACCTTC. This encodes CASSEGGWETNYYGYTF.

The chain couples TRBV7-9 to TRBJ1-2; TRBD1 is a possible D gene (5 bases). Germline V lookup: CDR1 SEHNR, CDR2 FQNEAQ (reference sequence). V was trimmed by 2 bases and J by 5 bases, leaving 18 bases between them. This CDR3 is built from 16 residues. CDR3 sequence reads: CASSLIASGTGYGYTF. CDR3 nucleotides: TGTGCCAGCAGCTTAATAGCTTCAGGGACTGGATATGGCTACACCTTC.

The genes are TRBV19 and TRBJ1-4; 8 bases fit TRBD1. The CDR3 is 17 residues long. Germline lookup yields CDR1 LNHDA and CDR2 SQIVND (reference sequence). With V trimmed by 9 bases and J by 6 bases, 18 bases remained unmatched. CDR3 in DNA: TGTGCCAGCACCGTCGGGACAGGTTTTTCGGGAGATGAAAAACTGTTTTTT. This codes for CASTVGTGFSGDEKLFF.

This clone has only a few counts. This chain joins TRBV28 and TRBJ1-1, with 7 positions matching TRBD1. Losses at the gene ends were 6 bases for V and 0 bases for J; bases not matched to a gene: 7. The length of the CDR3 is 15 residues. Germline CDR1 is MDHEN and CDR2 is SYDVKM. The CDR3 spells CASSHEGQMNTEAFF. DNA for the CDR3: TGTGCCAGCAGCCATGAGGGACAGATGAACACTGAAGCTTTCTTT.

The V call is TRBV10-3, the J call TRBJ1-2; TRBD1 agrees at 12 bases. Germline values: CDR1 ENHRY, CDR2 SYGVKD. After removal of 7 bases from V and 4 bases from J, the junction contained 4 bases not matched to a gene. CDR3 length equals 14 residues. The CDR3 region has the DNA TGTGCCATCATGCCGGGACAGGGGGCCTATGGCTACACCTTC. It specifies CAIMPGQGAYGYTF.

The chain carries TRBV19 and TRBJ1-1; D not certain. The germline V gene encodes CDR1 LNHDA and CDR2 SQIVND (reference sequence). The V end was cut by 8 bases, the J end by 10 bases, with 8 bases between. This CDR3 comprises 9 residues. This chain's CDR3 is CASPPRAFF. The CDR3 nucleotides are TGTGCCAGTCCCCCGCGAGCTTTCTTT. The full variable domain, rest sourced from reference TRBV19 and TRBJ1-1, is DGGITQSPKYLFRKEGQNVTLSCEQNLNHDAMYWYRQDPGQGLRLIYYSQIVNDFQKGDIAEGYSVSREKKESFPLTVTSAQKNPTAFYLCASPPRAFFGQGTRLTVV.

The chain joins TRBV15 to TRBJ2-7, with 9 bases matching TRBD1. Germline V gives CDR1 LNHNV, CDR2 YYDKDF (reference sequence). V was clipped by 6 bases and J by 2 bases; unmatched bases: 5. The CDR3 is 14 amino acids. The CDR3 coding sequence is TGTGCCACCAGGGCGGACAGGGGAACCTACGAGCAGTACTTC. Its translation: CATRADRGTYEQYF.

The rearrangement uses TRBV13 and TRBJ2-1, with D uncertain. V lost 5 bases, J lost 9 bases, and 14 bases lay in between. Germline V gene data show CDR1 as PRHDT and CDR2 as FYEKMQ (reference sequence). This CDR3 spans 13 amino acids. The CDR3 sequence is CASSHLARSEQFF. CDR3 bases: TGTGCCAGCAGCCATCTCGCCCGGAGTGAGCAGTTCTTC.

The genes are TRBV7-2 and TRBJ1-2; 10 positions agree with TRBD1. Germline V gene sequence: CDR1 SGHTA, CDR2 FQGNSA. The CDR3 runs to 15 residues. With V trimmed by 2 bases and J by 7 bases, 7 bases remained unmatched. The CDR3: CASSLTRDRGGGYTF. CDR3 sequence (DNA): TGTGCCAGCAGCTTAACTAGGGACAGGGGAGGTGGCTACACCTTC. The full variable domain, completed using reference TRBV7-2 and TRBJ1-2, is GAGVSQSPSNKVTEKGKDVELRCDPISGHTALYWYRQSLGQGLEFLIYFQGNSAPDKSGLPSDRFSAERTGGSVSTLTIQRTQQEDSAVYLCASSLTRDRGGGYTFGSGTRLTVV.

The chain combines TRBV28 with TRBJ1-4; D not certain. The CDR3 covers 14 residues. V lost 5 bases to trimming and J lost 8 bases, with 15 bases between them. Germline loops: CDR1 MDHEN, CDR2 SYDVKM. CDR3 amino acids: CASSPLWGSEKLFF. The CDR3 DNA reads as TGTGCCAGCAGTCCTCTATGGGGAAGCGAAAAACTGTTTTTT.

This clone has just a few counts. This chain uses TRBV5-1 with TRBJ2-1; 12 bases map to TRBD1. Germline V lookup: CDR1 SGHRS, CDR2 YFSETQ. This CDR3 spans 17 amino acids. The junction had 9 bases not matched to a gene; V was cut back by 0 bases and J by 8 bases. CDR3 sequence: CASSLAGTGGPKDEQFF. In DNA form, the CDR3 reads TGCGCCAGCAGCTTGGCCGGGACAGGGGGCCCGAAGGATGAGCAGTTCTTC.

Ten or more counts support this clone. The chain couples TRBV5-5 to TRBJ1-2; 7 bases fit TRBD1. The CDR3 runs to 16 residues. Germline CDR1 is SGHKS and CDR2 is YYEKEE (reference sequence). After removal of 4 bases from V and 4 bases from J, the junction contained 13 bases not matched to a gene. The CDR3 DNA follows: TGTGCCAGCAGCAAGGGGGCAGGGGACTCGTCCTATGGCTACACCTTC. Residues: CASSKGAGDSSYGYTF.

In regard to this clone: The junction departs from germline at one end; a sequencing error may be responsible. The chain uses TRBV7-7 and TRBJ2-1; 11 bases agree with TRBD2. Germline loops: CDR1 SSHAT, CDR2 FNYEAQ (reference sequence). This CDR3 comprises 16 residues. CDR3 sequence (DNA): TGTGCTAGCAGCCCACGAGAGACTAGCGGGATCGGTGAGCAGTTCTTC. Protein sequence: CASSPRETSGIGEQFF.

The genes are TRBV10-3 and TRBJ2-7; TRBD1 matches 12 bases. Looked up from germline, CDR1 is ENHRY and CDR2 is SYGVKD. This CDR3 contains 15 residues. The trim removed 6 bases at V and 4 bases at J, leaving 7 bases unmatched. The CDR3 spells CAIRGTGGAGYEQYF. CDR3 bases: TGTGCCATCAGGGGGACAGGGGGCGCCGGATACGAGCAGTACTTC.

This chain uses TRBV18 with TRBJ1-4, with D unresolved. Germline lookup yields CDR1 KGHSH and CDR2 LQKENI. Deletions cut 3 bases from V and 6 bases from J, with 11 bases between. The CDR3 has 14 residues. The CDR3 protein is CASSPDVNDEKLFF. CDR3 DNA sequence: TGTGCCAGCTCACCGGACGTGAATGATGAAAAACTGTTTTTT.

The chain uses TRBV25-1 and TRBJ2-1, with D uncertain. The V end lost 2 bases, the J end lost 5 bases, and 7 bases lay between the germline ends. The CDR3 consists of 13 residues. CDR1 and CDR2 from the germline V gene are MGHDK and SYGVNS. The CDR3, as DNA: TGTGCCAGCAGTGAACGAACCGACAATGAGCAGTTCTTC. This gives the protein CASSERTDNEQFF. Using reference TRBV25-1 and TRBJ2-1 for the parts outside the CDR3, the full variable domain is EADIYQTPRYLVIGTGKKITLECSQTMGHDKMYWYQQDPGMELHLIHYSYGVNSTEKGDLSSESTVSRIRTEHFPLTLESARPSHTSQYLCASSERTDNEQFFGPGTRLTVL.

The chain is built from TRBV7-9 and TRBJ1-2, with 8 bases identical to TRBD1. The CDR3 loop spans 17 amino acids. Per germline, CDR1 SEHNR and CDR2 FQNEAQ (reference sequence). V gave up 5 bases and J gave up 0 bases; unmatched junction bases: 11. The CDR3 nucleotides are TGTGCCAGCAGCCAAACTGGGACAGGAGCGCCTAACTATGGCTACACCTTC. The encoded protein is CASSQTGTGAPNYGYTF.

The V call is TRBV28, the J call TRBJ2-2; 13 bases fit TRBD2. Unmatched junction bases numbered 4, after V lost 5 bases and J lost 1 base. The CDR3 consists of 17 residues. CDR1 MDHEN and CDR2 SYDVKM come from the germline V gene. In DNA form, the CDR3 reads TGTGCCAGCAGTCCCGGACTAGCGGGAGTGAACACCGGGGAGCTGTTTTTT. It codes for CASSPGLAGVNTGELFF. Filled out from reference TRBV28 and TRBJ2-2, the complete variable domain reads DVKVTQSSRYLVKRTGEKVFLECVQDMDHENMFWYRQDPGLGLRLIYFSYDVKMKEKGDIPEGYSVSREKKERFSLILESASTNQTSMYLCASSPGLAGVNTGELFFGEGSRLTVL.

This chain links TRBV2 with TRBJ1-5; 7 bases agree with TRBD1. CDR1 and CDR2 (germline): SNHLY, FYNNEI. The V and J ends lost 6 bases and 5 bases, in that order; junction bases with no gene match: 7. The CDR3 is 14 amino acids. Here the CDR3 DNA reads TGTGCCAGCAGCCGACAGGGTGGGGATCAGCCCCAGCATTTT. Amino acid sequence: CASSRQGGDQPQHF.

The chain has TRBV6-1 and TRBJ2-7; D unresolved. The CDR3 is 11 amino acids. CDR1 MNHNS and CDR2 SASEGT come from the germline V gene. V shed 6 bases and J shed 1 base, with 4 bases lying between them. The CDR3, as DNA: TGTGCCAGCAGCGGTTCCTACGAGCAGTACTTC. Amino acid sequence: CASSGSYEQYF.